This T cell receptor (beta chain) was recorded in a study of T-cell memory formation after mild COVID-19. Across the whole study: Across donors, TCR clusters were largely donor specific.

After removal of 6 bases from V and 8 bases from J, the junction contained 15 bases not matched to a gene. Germline V CDR1 and CDR2: MNHEY, SVGAGI. The CDR3 has 15 amino acids. A 5'RACE reaction primed in the constant segment made cDNA libraries of TCR alpha and TCR beta, and these carried sample barcodes and UMIs. TCRdb redid the calling of the 5' RACE reads with MiXCR, one entry per CDR3 protein. The sample lists almost 350,000 distinct CDR3 sequences; 20% to 25% were seen once. Sequencing was carried out using PBMCs or a T cell subset sorted from them (not recorded which). The receptor was isolated from a man aged 18 to 29 who had mild COVID-19 (a few samples of this study predate the infection). Cell type and time point are not known. This sequence joins TRBV6-5 and TRBJ1-2, with TRBD1 matching over 7 bases. CDR3 sequence: CASRPTGTRWKGYTF. As DNA, the CDR3 is TGTGCCAGCAGACCGACAGGGACGAGGTGGAAAGGCTACACCTTC.